The source of this T cell receptor (beta chain) is a study of shared clonotypes between healthy human individuals. Study-level information: Samples came from a couple of female and a few male donors aged 18 to 49.

At deep level, the assay was performed. The table came from immunoSEQ multiplex PCR; TCRdb's copy has only in-frame clones and leaves some out. Counted here are about 490,000 clones, 79% occurring once; the ten biggest clones make up about 12%. Genomic DNA for unsorted samples was obtained from about 90 million PBMCs. Study observations and caveats: Few donors limited the genetic and exposure-history diversity represented.

As regards this clone: The antigen is undetermined.

This CDR3 comprises 13 residues. The germline V gene has CDR1 SGHNT and CDR2 YENEEA. Trimming removed 3 bases from V and 1 base from J, with 6 bases in between. The material sequenced was PBMCs. The chain joins TRBV11-3 to TRBJ2-5, with D uncertain. The sequence was collected from a woman between 35 and 50 years old in good health. Some clones in this sample may be carry-over from other donors' samples. In DNA, the CDR3 is TGTGCCAGCAGCTTGGACGGCCAAGAGACCCAGTACTTC. This codes for CASSLDGQETQYF.